The clone carrying this TCR beta chain was picked up a small number of times. What it binds is not known. Trimming removed 2 bases from V and 5 bases from J; junction bases left unmatched: 5. Germline V lookup: CDR1 PRHDT, CDR2 FYEKMQ (reference sequence). The CDR3 runs 16 residues. The data belong to a study of cytomegalovirus exposure and HLA in healthy donors. Notes on the study in general: Sequencing depth roughly uniform across donors was assumed in presence/absence analyses. While the bulk of TCR sequences proved rare, some public TCRs turned up in many donors. TRBV6-2, TRBV6-3 and some other V segments were unresolvable in 87-base-pair reads.

Researchers ran the PCR with 60 Vbeta and 13 Jbeta primers. As originally analysed: About 83 million unique TCR beta chains, roughly 10 million shared, were counted in a later analysis. The data were produced by immunoSEQ multiplex PCR, yet TCRdb's version contains in-frame clones alone and is incomplete. The DNA was the basis for D and trimming; V, J and clone size are from that table. Among under 75,000 clones listed, 74% were seen once. The clonotype originates from a human donor in good health. Sequenced sample: PBMCs. The chain carries TRBV13 and TRBJ2-2, with 10 bases matching TRBD1. CDR3 DNA sequence: TGTGCCAGCAGCTTACCGGGACAGGGGTCGACCGGGGAGCTGTTTTTT. Its translation is CASSLPGQGSTGELFF.